The rows below give T cell receptor beta chains drawn from one sample of a study of T cell responses to AZD1222 COVID-19 vaccine. Method: immunoSEQ multiplex PCR; TCRdb's copy keeps in-frame clones and lacks some. The table lists more than 95,000 clones, about 88% of them singletons. This sample comprised peripheral blood, obtained on day 0 of AZD1222 vaccination. The receptors derive from an adult in good health. Both conserved end residues are part of each CDR3. A D gene is named only where the DNA matches it firmly. Size is omitted from some rows. Given values are once, few, many or a class for expanded clones.

v_gene,abundance,d_gene,j_gene,len,CDR3aa,CDR3nt
TRBV18,NA,NA,TRBJ2-4,16,CASSPPDTLAKNIQYF,TGTGCCAGCTCACCACCGGACACCCTAGCCAAAAACATTCAGTACTTC
TRBV29-1,NA,NA,TRBJ1-1,14,CSVGSRGRGTEAFF,TGCAGCGTTGGGTCCAGGGGTAGGGGCACTGAAGCTTTCTTT
TRBV10-2,NA,NA,TRBJ1-5,13,CASSEPGNQPQHF,TGCGCCAGCAGTGAGCCCGGAAATCAGCCCCAGCATTTT
TRBV9,NA,TRBD1,TRBJ1-3,17,CASSAGGGGGAGNTIYF,TGTGCCAGCAGCGCCGGAGGGGGAGGGGGCGCTGGAAACACCATATATTTT
TRBV24-1,once,NA,TRBJ1-3,13,CATSEGHGDTIYF,TGTGCCACCAGTGAGGGGCATGGGGACACCATATATTTT
TRBV6-5,NA,NA,TRBJ1-3,14,CASSRTLPGNTIYF,TGTGCCAGCAGTAGGACATTACCTGGAAACACCATATATTTT
TRBV7-8,NA,NA,TRBJ1-1,15,CASSLIRGENTEAFF,TGTGCCAGCAGCTTAATCCGGGGAGAGAACACTGAAGCTTTCTTT
TRBV15,NA,NA,TRBJ1-2,15,CATSRDWGAGYGYTF,TGTGCCACCAGCAGAGATTGGGGGGCGGGCTATGGCTACACCTTC
TRBV2,once,NA,TRBJ1-4,15,CASCRLPATNEKLFF,TGTGCCAGCTGTCGGCTCCCAGCAACTAATGAAAAACTGTTTTTT
TRBV7-6,once,NA,TRBJ1-4,16,CASSLSPGREGEKLFF,TGTGCCAGCAGCTTGAGCCCCGGGCGGGAGGGTGAAAAACTGTTTTTT
TRBV7-8,NA,NA,TRBJ1-2,14,CASSQARDYYGYTF,TGTGCCAGCAGCCAGGCACGGGACTACTATGGCTACACCTTC
TRBV13,once,TRBD1,TRBJ2-1,12,CASSTDRGSEFF,TGTGCCAGCAGCACAGACAGGGGGTCGGAGTTCTTC
TRBV7-8,once,TRBD1,TRBJ1-4,16,CASTRQGTATNEKLFF,TGTGCCAGCACCCGACAGGGGACAGCAACTAATGAAAAACTGTTTTTT
TRBV6-5,NA,NA,TRBJ2-2,16,CASSYSWGGGTGELFF,TGTGCCAGCAGTTACTCATGGGGGGGCGGCACCGGGGAGCTGTTTTTT
TRBV6-2/TRBV6-3,NA,NA,TRBJ2-7,14,CASSSPRGGYEQYF,TGTGCCAGCAGTAGTCCCAGGGGTGGTTACGAGCAGTACTTC
TRBV5-6,NA,NA,TRBJ2-5,13,CASRLQGRETQYF,TGTGCCAGCAGGTTACAGGGTCGGGAGACCCAGTACTTC
TRBV5-6,NA,NA,TRBJ1-1,16,CASSLFGASMNTEAFF,TGTGCCAGCAGCTTGTTCGGGGCTTCGATGAACACTGAAGCTTTCTTT
TRBV6-1,NA,NA,TRBJ1-3,14,CASSDGGSGNTIYF,TGTGCCAGCAGTGACGGAGGATCTGGAAACACCATATATTTT
TRBV4-1,NA,NA,TRBJ1-4,16,CASSQAQGTTNEKLFF,TGCGCCAGCAGCCAAGCTCAGGGTACAACTAATGAAAAACTGTTTTTT
TRBV4-1,NA,TRBD1,TRBJ2-3,16,CASSQGAGGIADTQYF,TGCGCCAGCAGCCAAGGCGCAGGGGGCATTGCGGATACGCAGTATTTT
TRBV12-5,NA,NA,TRBJ2-3,11,CASGMQIGQYF,TGTGCTAGTGGTATGCAGATTGGGCAGTATTTT
TRBV20-1,NA,NA,TRBJ1-3,11,CSARGGNTIYF,TGCAGTGCTAGAGGTGGAAACACCATATATTTT
TRBV19,NA,NA,TRBJ1-2,14,CASSILPAFYGYTF,TGTGCCAGTAGTATCCTTCCAGCCTTCTATGGCTACACCTTC
TRBV28,NA,NA,TRBJ1-4,14,CASRAGGADEKLFF,TGTGCCAGCAGGGCCGGGGGCGCGGATGAAAAACTGTTTTTT
TRBV5-4,once,NA,TRBJ2-7,15,CASSSQVGGQNEQYF,TGTGCCAGCAGCTCCCAAGTGGGGGGGCAAAACGAGCAGTACTTC
TRBV11-2,NA,NA,TRBJ1-1,14,CASSVTVRNTEAFF,TGTGCCAGCAGCGTCACAGTGAGGAACACTGAAGCTTTCTTT
TRBV7-2,NA,NA,TRBJ2-2,16,CASSPMVAVITGELFF,TGTGCCAGCAGCCCAATGGTAGCGGTGATCACCGGGGAGCTGTTTTTT
TRBV7-9,few,NA,TRBJ2-2,19,CASSLELVVRQPNTGELFF,TGTGCCAGCAGCTTAGAGTTGGTGGTACGTCAGCCCAACACCGGGGAGCTGTTTTTT
TRBV9,once,NA,TRBJ1-2,13,CASSAEPNYGYTF,TGTGCCAGCAGCGCTGAGCCAAACTATGGCTACACCTTC
TRBV3-1/TRBV3-2,NA,NA,TRBJ1-5,20,CASRPSVRTVRMGPNQPQHF,TGTGCCAGCAGACCATCTGTCCGCACAGTCCGGATGGGACCCAATCAGCCCCAGCATTTT
TRBV6-5,few,NA,TRBJ2-5,16,CASSYSVGAIQETQYF,TGTGCCAGCAGTTACTCGGTGGGGGCTATCCAAGAGACCCAGTACTTC
TRBV4-1,NA,NA,TRBJ1-2,14,CASREIGTSDGYTF,TGCGCCAGCAGGGAAATCGGGACCTCGGATGGCTACACCTTC
TRBV6-5,NA,TRBD2,TRBJ2-7,15,CASRPGGSDLYEQYF,TGTGCCAGCCGACCGGGGGGTTCCGATCTCTACGAGCAGTACTTC
TRBV12-5,NA,NA,TRBJ2-7,14,CASVHSYRLYEQYF,TGTGCTAGTGTCCATTCTTACAGGCTCTACGAGCAGTACTTC
TRBV5-4,NA,NA,TRBJ1-6,14,CASSTERRNSPLHF,TGTGCCAGCAGCACCGAGAGGCGGAATTCACCCCTCCACTTT
TRBV3-1/TRBV3-2,NA,NA,TRBJ1-6,15,CASSQGSSYNSPLHF,TGTGCCAGCAGCCAAGGGAGCTCCTATAATTCACCCCTCCACTTT
TRBV10-3,NA,NA,TRBJ1-1,15,CAISEGREENTEAFF,TGTGCCATCAGTGAGGGTAGGGAGGAGAACACTGAAGCTTTCTTT
TRBV7-2,NA,TRBD2,TRBJ2-1,17,CASSSPSGGRGLTEQFF,TGTGCCAGCAGCTCGCCTAGCGGGGGGCGGGGTCTGACTGAGCAGTTCTTC
TRBV6-5,once,NA,TRBJ2-7,13,CASSYSRGWEQYF,TGTGCCAGCAGTTACTCCCGTGGATGGGAGCAGTACTTC
TRBV5-4,NA,TRBD2,TRBJ2-1,14,CASSPGLAHNEQFF,TGTGCCAGCAGCCCCGGACTAGCCCACAATGAGCAGTTCTTC
TRBV11-2,NA,NA,TRBJ1-2,15,CASSLGVGINYGYTF,TGTGCCAGCAGCTTAGGGGTAGGGATTAACTATGGCTACACCTTC
TRBV6-5,NA,TRBD1,TRBJ2-7,14,CASCLGTELGEQYF,TGTGCCAGCTGCCTCGGGACAGAGTTGGGCGAGCAGTACTTC
TRBV18,NA,NA,TRBJ1-2,13,CASSPPSFSGRVF,TGTGCCAGCTCACCGCCTTCGTTCTCCGGCCGGGTCTTC
TRBV27,NA,NA,TRBJ2-5,14,CASSGTSRVETQYF,TGTGCCAGCAGTGGCACTAGCAGGGTAGAGACCCAGTACTTC
TRBV27,once,NA,TRBJ2-5,16,CASSLFPRTYNQTQYF,TGTGCCAGCAGTTTATTCCCCCGGACTTACAATCAGACCCAGTACTTC
TRBV6-1,few,NA,TRBJ1-4,14,CASSEEGWGEKLFF,TGTGCCAGCAGTGAGGAAGGGTGGGGAGAAAAACTGTTTTTT
TRBV9,NA,NA,TRBJ1-3,14,CASSPREYGNTIYF,TGTGCCAGCAGCCCACGGGAGTACGGAAACACCATATATTTT
TRBV28,NA,NA,TRBJ1-6,15,CASRLFGGGGSPLHF,TGTGCCAGCAGACTCTTCGGGGGAGGCGGCTCACCCCTCCACTTT
TRBV9,NA,NA,TRBJ2-1,16,CASSPGVVGAYNEQFF,TGTGCCAGCAGCCCCGGGGTAGTGGGGGCCTACAATGAGCAGTTCTTC
TRBV7-8,NA,NA,TRBJ2-1,13,CASYRVSGREQFF,TGTGCCAGTTATCGCGTTTCGGGACGTGAGCAGTTCTTC
TRBV6-4,NA,NA,TRBJ2-7,13,CASSGGLGYEQYF,TGTGCCAGCAGTGGGGGCCTTGGATACGAGCAGTACTTC
TRBV19,once,NA,TRBJ1-5,15,CAIGRGNFSNQPQHF,TGTGCCATAGGTCGCGGCAATTTTAGCAATCAGCCCCAGCATTTT
TRBV5-1,NA,NA,TRBJ1-1,17,CASSFGITDRLNTEAFF,TGCGCCAGCAGCTTTGGTATAACGGACCGATTGAACACTGAAGCTTTCTTT
TRBV5-1,NA,TRBD1,TRBJ1-3,14,CASSLSGGENTIYF,TGCGCCAGCAGCTTATCAGGGGGGGAAAACACCATATATTTT
TRBV7-9,NA,NA,TRBJ1-4,15,CASSPIRTGNEKLFF,TGTGCCAGCAGTCCAATTCGGACGGGGAATGAAAAACTGTTTTTT
TRBV5-4,NA,TRBD2,TRBJ2-7,14,CASSPSRGGYEQYF,TGTGCCAGCAGCCCCTCCCGCGGGGGGTACGAGCAGTACTTC
TRBV10-3,NA,NA,TRBJ1-1,12,CAISGSGYEAFF,TGTGCCATCAGTGGTTCAGGTTATGAAGCTTTCTTT
TRBV5-1,NA,TRBD1,TRBJ1-1,18,CASSLAGQGSPAITEAFF,TGCGCCAGCAGCTTGGCCGGACAGGGATCCCCCGCGATCACTGAAGCTTTCTTT
TRBV10-1,NA,NA,TRBJ2-7,14,CASSSGGAVDEQYF,TGCGCCAGCAGCAGTGGGGGGGCTGTCGACGAGCAGTACTTC
TRBV4-1,NA,NA,TRBJ1-2,15,CASSQVEGIGYGYTF,TGCGCCAGCAGCCAAGTGGAGGGTATTGGCTATGGCTACACCTTC